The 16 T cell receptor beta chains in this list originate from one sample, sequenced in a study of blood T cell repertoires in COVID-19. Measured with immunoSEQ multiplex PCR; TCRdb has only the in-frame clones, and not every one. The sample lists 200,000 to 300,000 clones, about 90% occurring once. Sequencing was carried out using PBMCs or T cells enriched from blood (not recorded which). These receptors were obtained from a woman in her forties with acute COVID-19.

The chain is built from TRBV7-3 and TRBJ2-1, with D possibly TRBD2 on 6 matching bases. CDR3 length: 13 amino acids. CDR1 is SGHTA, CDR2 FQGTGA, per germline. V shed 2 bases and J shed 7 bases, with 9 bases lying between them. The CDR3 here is CASSLLLANEQFF. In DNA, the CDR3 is TGTGCCAGCAGCTTACTCCTAGCGAATGAGCAGTTCTTC.

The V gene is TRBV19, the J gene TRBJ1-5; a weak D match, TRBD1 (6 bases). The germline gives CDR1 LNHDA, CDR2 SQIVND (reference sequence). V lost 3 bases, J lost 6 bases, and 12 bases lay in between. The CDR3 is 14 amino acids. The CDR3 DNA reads TGTGCCAGTAGTATCGGACAGCCAGGTCAGCCCCAGCATTTT. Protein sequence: CASSIGQPGQPQHF.

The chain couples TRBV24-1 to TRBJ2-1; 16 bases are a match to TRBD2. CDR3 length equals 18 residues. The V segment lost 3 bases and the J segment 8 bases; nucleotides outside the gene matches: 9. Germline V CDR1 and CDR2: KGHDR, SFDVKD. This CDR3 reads CATSDPQGLAGGRDEQFF. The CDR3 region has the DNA TGTGCCACCAGTGATCCCCAGGGACTAGCGGGAGGGCGTGATGAGCAGTTCTTC.

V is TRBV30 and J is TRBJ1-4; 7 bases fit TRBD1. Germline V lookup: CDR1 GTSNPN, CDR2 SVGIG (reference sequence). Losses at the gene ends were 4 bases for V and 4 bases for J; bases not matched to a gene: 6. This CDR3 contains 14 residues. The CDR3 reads CAWTRDSNNEKLFF. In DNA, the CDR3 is TGTGCCTGGACCCGGGACAGTAATAATGAAAAACTGTTTTTT.

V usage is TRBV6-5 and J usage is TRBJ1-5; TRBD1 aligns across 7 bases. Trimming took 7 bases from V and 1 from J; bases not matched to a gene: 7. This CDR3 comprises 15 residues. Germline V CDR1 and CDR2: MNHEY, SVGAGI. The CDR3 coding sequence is TGTGCCAGCAAAATAGGGGGACAGAGCAATCAGCCCCAGCATTTT. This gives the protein CASKIGGQSNQPQHF.

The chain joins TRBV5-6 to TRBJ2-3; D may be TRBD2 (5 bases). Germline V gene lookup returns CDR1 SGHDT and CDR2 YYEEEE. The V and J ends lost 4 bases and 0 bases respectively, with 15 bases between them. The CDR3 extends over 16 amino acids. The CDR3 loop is CASSPFPWTSTDTQYF. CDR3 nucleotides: TGTGCCAGCAGCCCTTTCCCCTGGACTAGCACAGATACGCAGTATTTT.

CDR3 coding DNA: TGTGCCAGCAGCCAAGGGACAGGGTGGGACCAGCCCCAGCATTTT. Translated: CASSQGTGWDQPQHF. The chain combines TRBV14 with TRBJ1-5; 8 positions agree with TRBD1. Unmatched junction bases numbered 6, after V lost 1 base and J lost 7 bases. In germline, CDR1 is SGHDN, CDR2 FVKESK. The CDR3 contains 15 residues. Together with reference TRBV14 and TRBJ1-5, the CDR3 gives the full variable domain: EAGVTQFPSHSVIEKGQTVTLRCDPISGHDNLYWYRRVMGKEIKFLLHFVKESKQDESGMPNNRFLAERTGGTYSTLKVQPAELEDSGVYFCASSQGTGWDQPQHFGDGTRLSIL.

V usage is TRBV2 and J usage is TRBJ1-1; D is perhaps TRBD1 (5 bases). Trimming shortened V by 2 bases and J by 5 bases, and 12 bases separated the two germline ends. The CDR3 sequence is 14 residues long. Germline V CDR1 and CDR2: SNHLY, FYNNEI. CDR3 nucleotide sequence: TGTGCCAGCAGTGAACTGGGGCGGGGGACTGAAGCTTTCTTT. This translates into CASSELGRGTEAFF.

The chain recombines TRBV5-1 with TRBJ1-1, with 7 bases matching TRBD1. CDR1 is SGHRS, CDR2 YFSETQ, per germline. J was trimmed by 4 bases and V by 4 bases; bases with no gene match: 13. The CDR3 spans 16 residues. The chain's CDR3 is CASSQTRQGVFTEAFF. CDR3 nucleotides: TGCGCCAGCAGCCAAACCCGACAGGGCGTTTTCACTGAAGCTTTCTTT.

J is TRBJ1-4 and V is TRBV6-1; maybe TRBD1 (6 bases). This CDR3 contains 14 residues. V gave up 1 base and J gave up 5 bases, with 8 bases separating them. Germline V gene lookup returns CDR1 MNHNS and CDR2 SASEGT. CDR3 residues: CASSEEGENEKLFF. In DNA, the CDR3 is TGTGCCAGCAGTGAAGAGGGGGAGAATGAAAAACTGTTTTTT.

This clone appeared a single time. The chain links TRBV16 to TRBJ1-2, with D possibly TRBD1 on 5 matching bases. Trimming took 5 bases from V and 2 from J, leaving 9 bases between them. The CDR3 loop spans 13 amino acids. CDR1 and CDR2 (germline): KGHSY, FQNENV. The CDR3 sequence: CASSGGVNYGYTF. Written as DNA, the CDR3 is TGTGCCAGCAGCGGGGGGGTGAACTATGGCTACACCTTC. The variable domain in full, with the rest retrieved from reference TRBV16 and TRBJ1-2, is GEEVAQTPKHLVRGEGQKAKLYCAPIKGHSYVFWYQQVLKNEFKFLISFQNENVFDETGMPKERFSAKCLPNSPCSLEIQATKLEDSAVYFCASSGGVNYGYTFGSGTRLTVV.

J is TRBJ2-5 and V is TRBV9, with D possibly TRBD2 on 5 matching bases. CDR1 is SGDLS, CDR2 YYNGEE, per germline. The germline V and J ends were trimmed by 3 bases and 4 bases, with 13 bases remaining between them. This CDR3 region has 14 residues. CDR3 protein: CASSGSGYGETQYF. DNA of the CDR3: TGTGCCAGCAGCGGCTCGGGGTACGGAGAGACCCAGTACTTC.

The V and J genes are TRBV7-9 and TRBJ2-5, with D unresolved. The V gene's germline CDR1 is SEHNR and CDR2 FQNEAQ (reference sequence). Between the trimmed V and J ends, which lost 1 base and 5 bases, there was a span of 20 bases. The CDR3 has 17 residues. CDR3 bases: TGTGCCAGCAGCTTAGAAGTGGGCAGGTCGACGAAGGAGACCCAGTACTTC. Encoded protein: CASSLEVGRSTKETQYF.

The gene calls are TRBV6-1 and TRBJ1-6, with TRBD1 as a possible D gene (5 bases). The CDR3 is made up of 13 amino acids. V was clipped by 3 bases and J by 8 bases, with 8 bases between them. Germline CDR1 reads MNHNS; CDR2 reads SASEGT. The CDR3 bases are TGTGCCAGCAGTGATGCGGGGGATTCACCCCTCCACTTT. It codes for CASSDAGDSPLHF.

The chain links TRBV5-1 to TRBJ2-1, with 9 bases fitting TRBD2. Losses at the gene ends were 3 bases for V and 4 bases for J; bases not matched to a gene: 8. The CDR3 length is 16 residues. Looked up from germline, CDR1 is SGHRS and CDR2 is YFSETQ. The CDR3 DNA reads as TGCGCCAGCAGCTCCCCCCTAGCGGGACGATACAATGAGCAGTTCTTC. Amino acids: CASSSPLAGRYNEQFF.

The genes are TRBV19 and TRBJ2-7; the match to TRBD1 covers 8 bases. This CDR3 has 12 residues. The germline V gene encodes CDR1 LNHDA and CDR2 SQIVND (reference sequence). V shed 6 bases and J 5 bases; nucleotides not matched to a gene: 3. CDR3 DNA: TGTGCCAGTAGCAGGGGGCAAGACGAGCAGTACTTC. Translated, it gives CASSRGQDEQYF.